Listed here are 10 T cell receptor beta chains from one sample, sequenced in a study of identical twins. Each CDR3 protein gets one entry after TCRdb re-called the 5' RACE reads with MiXCR. The top ten hold under 10% of the sample, which has around 370,000 distinct CDR3 sequences, 9% seen once. Sample: naive T cells sorted from blood. The receptors derive from a woman between 50 and 59 years old in good health.

For this clonotype: Given a much more abundant clone one base away, this may be a read error. The chain carries TRBV24-1 and TRBJ2-2, with D hard to call. This CDR3 has 15 amino acids. Trimming shortened V by 9 bases and J by 0 bases, and 13 bases separated the two germline ends. Per germline, CDR1 KGHDR and CDR2 SFDVKD. CDR3 residues: CATGGVGANTGELFF. The CDR3 nucleotides read TGTGCCACCGGTGGGGTGGGTGCGAACACCGGGGAGCTGTTTTTT.

As regards this clonotype: This may arise from a read error, as a much more abundant clone is one base away. The genes are TRBV5-1 and TRBJ2-1; possibly TRBD2 for D (6 bases). Germline lookup yields CDR1 SGHRS and CDR2 YFSETQ. Trimming took 0 bases from V and 5 from J, leaving 18 bases between them. This CDR3 is built from 17 residues. CDR3 in DNA: TGCGCCAGCAGCTTGGCTCATGGGGGGTACGTCGACAATGAGCAGTTCTTC. Its protein is CASSLAHGGYVDNEQFF.

The chain combines TRBV7-8 with TRBJ2-3; tentatively, D is TRBD1 or TRBD2 (5 bases each). The germline gives CDR1 SGHVS, CDR2 FQNEAQ. V was pared by 6 bases and J by 2 bases, with 18 bases between. This CDR3 region has 16 residues. The CDR3 region has the DNA TGTGCCAGCAGTTTGTCGTCGGGGCGGATCACAGATACGCAGTATTTT. The encoded protein is CASSLSSGRITDTQYF.

The sample holds many counts of this clonotype. The rearrangement joins TRBV29-1 to TRBJ2-3; perhaps TRBD2 as D (6 bases). The germline V gene has CDR1 SQVTM and CDR2 ANQGSEA. The CDR3 has 14 amino acids. V lost 4 bases to trimming and J lost 1 base, with 12 bases between them. The CDR3 region is CSVGRADGTDTQYF. CDR3 DNA sequence: TGCAGCGTTGGGAGGGCCGACGGCACAGATACGCAGTATTTT.

This chain connects TRBV6-5 to TRBJ2-7; D not certain. The V and J ends lost 2 bases and 7 bases respectively, with 15 bases between them. The CDR3 sequence is 14 residues long. Germline CDR1 reads MNHEY; CDR2 reads SVGAGI. The CDR3 region is CASSYLPPLGEQYF. In DNA, the CDR3 is TGTGCCAGCAGTTACCTTCCCCCGTTGGGGGAGCAGTACTTC.

This clonotype was detected many times. This chain uses TRBV9 with TRBJ2-3; TRBD1 matches at 7 bases. CDR3 length: 15 residues. Germline values: CDR1 SGDLS, CDR2 YYNGEE. V lost 3 bases, J lost 2 bases, and 6 bases stayed unmatched. This CDR3 reads CASSGTGAPTDTQYF. CDR3 in DNA: TGTGCCAGCAGCGGAACAGGGGCCCCCACAGATACGCAGTATTTT.

The chain is built from TRBV5-1 and TRBJ2-7, with 7 bases matching TRBD1. CDR3 length equals 14 residues. The junction had 8 bases not matched to a gene; V was cut back by 4 bases and J by 4 bases. Germline CDR1 and CDR2: SGHRS and YFSETQ. CDR3 bases: TGCGCCAGCAGCCGGCTGGGACAGAGGTACGAGCAGTACTTC. It translates to CASSRLGQRYEQYF.

This clonotype was found many times. This chain joins TRBV12-3 or TRBV12-4 and TRBJ2-7, with D unclear. The V gene lost 1 base and the J gene lost 0 bases, with 13 bases spanning the gap. This CDR3 has 16 residues. CDR3 residues: CASSLGQELLSYEQYF. CDR3 sequence (DNA): TGTGCCAGCAGTTTAGGGCAGGAACTCCTCTCCTACGAGCAGTACTTC.

This clonotype was counted only a few times. V gene TRBV27 combines with J gene TRBJ2-1; D uncertain. Trimming stripped 0 bases from V and 10 bases from J, with 22 bases between. The CDR3 spans 17 residues. Germline V gene data show CDR1 as MNHEY and CDR2 as SMNVEV (reference sequence). The CDR3 coding sequence is TGTGCCAGCAGTTTATCCACAGTGTTTCCTCGCGGACGCGAGCAGTTCTTC. Protein: CASSLSTVFPRGREQFF.

The CDR3 region has the DNA TGCGCCAGCAGCCAAGGTCTTGCAGGGGGCAGGACTGAAGCTTTCTTT. Translated, it gives CASSQGLAGGRTEAFF. The genes are TRBV4-1 and TRBJ1-1, with 8 bases matching TRBD1. V shed 1 base, J shed 5 bases, and the junction held 9 bases outside the gene matches. Germline CDR1 MGHRA, CDR2 YSYEKL. The length of the CDR3 is 16 residues.